These 12 T cell receptor beta chains were all obtained from the same sample, sequenced in a study of T-cell memory formation after mild COVID-19. TCRdb re-called the 5' RACE reads through MiXCR, storing one row per CDR3 protein. Among 120,000 or so distinct CDR3 sequences, 15% to 20% were seen once, and the ten largest hold 4% to 6%. The specimen sequenced was PBMCs or a T cell subset sorted from them (not recorded which). Receptors were obtained from a man aged 18 to 30 who had mild COVID-19 (a few samples of this study predate the infection). Cell type and time point are not known.

The sample holds one count of this clonotype. This chain joins TRBV24-1 and TRBJ1-1; D is uncertain. This CDR3 comprises 12 residues. Germline V gene sequence: CDR1 KGHDR, CDR2 SFDVKD. The V end lost 2 bases, the J end lost 5 bases, and 5 bases lay between the germline ends. The CDR3 is CATSDWGTEAFF. CDR3 DNA sequence: TGTGCCACCAGTGATTGGGGAACTGAAGCTTTCTTT.

The rearrangement uses TRBV6-6 and TRBJ2-5; a weak D match, TRBD2 (6 bases). Germline lookup yields CDR1 MNHNY and CDR2 SVGAGI (reference sequence). The V gene lost 0 bases and the J gene lost 9 bases, with 14 bases spanning the gap. The CDR3 spans 14 residues. The CDR3 is CASSYSRTNPAQYF. CDR3 DNA: TGTGCCAGCAGTTACTCCCGGACTAATCCGGCCCAGTACTTC.

The chain recombines TRBV29-1 with TRBJ2-7, with D possibly TRBD1 on 6 matching bases. CDR1 is SQVTM and CDR2 is ANQGSEA in the germline V gene. This CDR3 is built from 12 residues. Trimming pared 5 bases from V and 1 base from J, leaving 9 bases between. CDR3 sequence: CSVNTGSYEQYF. CDR3 bases: TGCAGCGTTAACACAGGGTCCTACGAGCAGTACTTC.

This clonotype has only a few counts. J is TRBJ2-7 and V is TRBV30, with D uncertain. V lost 2 bases and J lost 2, with 7 bases in between. Germline V CDR1 and CDR2: GTSNPN, SVGIG (reference sequence). This CDR3 has 12 residues. DNA of the CDR3: TGTGCCTGGAGTAAGGTACCCTACGAGCAGTACTTC. Amino acid sequence: CAWSKVPYEQYF.

The gene calls are TRBV11-2 and TRBJ2-2, with D perhaps matching TRBD2 (5 bases). The germline V gene encodes CDR1 SGHAT and CDR2 FQNNGV. The CDR3 is made up of 14 amino acids. The ends were cut back, 1 base at V and 4 bases at J, with 7 bases in the middle. The CDR3 reads CASSLVGVTGELFF. The CDR3 bases are TGTGCCAGCAGCTTAGTCGGGGTCACCGGGGAGCTGTTTTTT. Combining the CDR3 with reference TRBV11-2 and TRBJ2-2 gives the whole variable domain EAGVAQSPRYKIIEKRQSVAFWCNPISGHATLYWYQQILGQGPKLLIQFQNNGVVDDSQLPKDRFSAERLKGVDSTLKIQPAKLEDSAVYLCASSLVGVTGELFFGEGSRLTVL.

This clonotype was observed a few times. V is TRBV4-1 and J is TRBJ2-7; 8 bases fit TRBD2. This CDR3 has 16 amino acids. The ends lost 1 base at V and 4 bases at J; junction bases unmatched: 9. The germline V gene encodes CDR1 MGHRA and CDR2 YSYEKL. This chain's CDR3 is CASSQGVSGAGYEQYV. The DNA for the CDR3 is TGCGCCAGCAGCCAAGGTGTTAGCGGGGCCGGGTACGAGCAGTACGTC.

This clonotype came up a few times. The chain combines TRBV18 with TRBJ2-7; D may be TRBD1 (5 bases). CDR3 size: 14 residues. Germline V lookup: CDR1 KGHSH, CDR2 LQKENI. V was cut by 1 base and J by 2 bases, with 9 bases left in between. The CDR3 sequence is CASSPRQGTYEQYV. CDR3 sequence (DNA): TGTGCCAGCTCACCACGCCAGGGAACCTACGAGCAGTACGTC.

The table lists this clonotype with many counts. V is TRBV9 and J is TRBJ2-7; D is uncertain. Germline V gene data show CDR1 as SGDLS and CDR2 as YYNGEE. The CDR3 runs 12 residues. V lost 0 bases and J 3 bases, leaving 4 bases between the germline ends. For the CDR3, the DNA is TGTGCCAGCAGCGTAGAAGGCTACGAGCAGTACTTC. Its translation: CASSVEGYEQYF.

CDR3 in amino acids: CASSGGGFPTDTQYF. The CDR3 DNA reads as TGTGCCAGCAGTGGGGGCGGGTTCCCCACAGATACGCAGTATTTT. The V gene is TRBV12-3 or TRBV12-4, the J gene TRBJ2-3; maybe TRBD1 (6 bases). The length of the CDR3 is 15 residues. V was clipped by 5 bases and J by 2 bases, with 14 bases between them.

This clonotype came up a few times. J is TRBJ2-6 and V is TRBV7-6; D is undetermined. The germline gives CDR1 SGHVS, CDR2 FNYEAQ. Trimming shortened V by 3 bases and J by 1 base, and 7 bases separated the two germline ends. The CDR3 length is 15 residues. The CDR3 is CASSFGFSGANVLTF. The CDR3 nucleotides are TGTGCCAGCAGCTTTGGATTTTCTGGGGCCAACGTCCTGACTTTC.

This clonotype has just a few counts. This chain uses TRBV27 with TRBJ2-3; no firm D call. Germline lookup yields CDR1 MNHEY and CDR2 SMNVEV (reference sequence). Deletions cut 8 bases from V and 0 bases from J, with 18 bases between. The CDR3 covers 16 residues. CDR3 DNA sequence: TGTGCCAGCGCGTTCGCGCCAACGACTAGCACAGATACGCAGTATTTT. It encodes CASAFAPTTSTDTQYF.

The rearrangement uses TRBV7-2 and TRBJ1-6, with D uncertain. V was cut by 4 bases and J by 8 bases, with 15 bases left in between. The CDR3 has 15 amino acids. Looked up from germline, CDR1 is SGHTA and CDR2 is FQGNSA. CDR3 sequence (DNA): TGTGCCAGCAGCTCCACCCCACTAGGTGATTCACCCCTCCACTTT. Amino acids: CASSSTPLGDSPLHF. Complete variable domain (other parts from reference TRBV7-2 and TRBJ1-6): GAGVSQSPSNKVTEKGKDVELRCDPISGHTALYWYRQSLGQGLEFLIYFQGNSAPDKSGLPSDRFSAERTGGSVSTLTIQRTQQEDSAVYLCASSSTPLGDSPLHFGNGTRLTVT.